These T cell receptor beta chains were read from a single sample in a study of T cell responses to AZD1222 COVID-19 vaccine. Produced via immunoSEQ multiplex PCR; TCRdb's table is partial and in-frame only. The table has about 150,000 clones, roughly nine tenths seen once. This material consisted of peripheral blood, taken after recovery from COVID-19. The origin of the receptors is an adult who had recovered from COVID-19. The CDR3 runs from the conserved cysteine through the conserved F or W. Fields, in order: clone size, J gene, D gene, V gene, CDR3 protein, CDR3 DNA. D genes are given only for firm matches. Size values are once, few and many counts, or a class for expanded clones, and some rows have none.

abundance: NA
j_gene: TRBJ1-2
d_gene: NA
v_gene: TRBV19
CDR3aa: CASSIDPGGLFYGYTF
CDR3nt: TGTGCCAGTAGTATTGACCCGGGCGGGCTGTTCTATGGCTACACCTTC

abundance: few
j_gene: TRBJ1-2
d_gene: TRBD1
v_gene: TRBV7-8
CDR3aa: CASSAYGTDTHYGYTF
CDR3nt: TGTGCCAGCAGCGCGTACGGGACAGACACACACTATGGCTACACCTTC

abundance: NA
j_gene: TRBJ2-7
d_gene: NA
v_gene: TRBV5-1
CDR3aa: CASSLVGDEQYF
CDR3nt: TGCGCCAGCAGCTTGGTAGGGGACGAGCAGTACTTC

abundance: NA
j_gene: TRBJ1-2
d_gene: NA
v_gene: TRBV15
CDR3aa: CATSRDLISSNYGYTF
CDR3nt: TGTGCCACCAGCAGAGATCTGATAAGTTCTAACTATGGCTACACCTTC

abundance: NA
j_gene: TRBJ2-5
d_gene: NA
v_gene: TRBV7-7
CDR3aa: CASSFLTGGEETQYF
CDR3nt: TGTGCCAGCAGCTTTCTAACGGGGGGCGAGGAGACCCAGTACTTC

abundance: NA
j_gene: TRBJ1-3
d_gene: NA
v_gene: TRBV7-2
CDR3aa: CASSLDRVKTIYF
CDR3nt: TGTGCCAGCAGCTTAGACAGGGTGAAGACCATATATTTT

abundance: NA
j_gene: TRBJ1-2
d_gene: TRBD1
v_gene: TRBV6-1
CDR3aa: CASSEEGTAIYGYTF
CDR3nt: TGTGCCAGCAGTGAAGAGGGGACAGCTATCTATGGCTACACCTTC

abundance: once
j_gene: TRBJ2-7
d_gene: TRBD1
v_gene: TRBV28
CDR3aa: CASIRKTGTTYEQYF
CDR3nt: TGTGCCAGCATTAGAAAGACAGGGACCACCTACGAGCAGTACTTC

abundance: NA
j_gene: TRBJ1-5
d_gene: NA
v_gene: TRBV27
CDR3aa: CASSLEAAGNGQPQHF
CDR3nt: TGTGCCAGCAGTTTAGAGGCGGCGGGGAATGGGCAGCCCCAGCATTTT

abundance: NA
j_gene: TRBJ2-3
d_gene: NA
v_gene: TRBV11-2
CDR3aa: CASSLLAVPSTDTQYF
CDR3nt: TGTGCCAGCAGCTTATTGGCGGTACCTAGCACAGATACGCAGTATTTT

abundance: NA
j_gene: TRBJ2-5
d_gene: NA
v_gene: TRBV5-1
CDR3aa: CASSLLTEETQYF
CDR3nt: TGCGCCAGCAGCTTGCTGACTGAAGAGACCCAGTACTTC

abundance: NA
j_gene: TRBJ1-5
d_gene: TRBD1
v_gene: TRBV7-2
CDR3aa: CASSINQGGVGQPQHF
CDR3nt: TGTGCCAGCAGCATAAATCAGGGGGGAGTGGGTCAGCCCCAGCATTTT

abundance: NA
j_gene: TRBJ1-2
d_gene: TRBD1
v_gene: TRBV27
CDR3aa: CASSISGTGKTYGYTF
CDR3nt: TGTGCCAGCAGTATCTCGGGGACAGGGAAAACCTATGGCTACACCTTC

abundance: NA
j_gene: TRBJ2-5
d_gene: NA
v_gene: TRBV9
CDR3aa: CASSEGERASETQYF
CDR3nt: TGTGCCAGCAGCGAGGGGGAGAGGGCATCAGAGACCCAGTACTTC

abundance: NA
j_gene: TRBJ2-7
d_gene: TRBD2
v_gene: TRBV9
CDR3aa: CASSPRDYTYEQYF
CDR3nt: TGTGCCAGCAGCCCTCGGGACTATACCTACGAGCAGTACTTC

abundance: NA
j_gene: TRBJ2-3
d_gene: NA
v_gene: TRBV2
CDR3aa: CASSRGRGHGSPDTQYF
CDR3nt: TGTGCCAGCAGCCGGGGGAGGGGGCATGGGAGTCCGGATACGCAGTATTTT

abundance: NA
j_gene: TRBJ1-6
d_gene: TRBD1
v_gene: TRBV7-2
CDR3aa: CASSSQGQNSPLHF
CDR3nt: TGTGCCAGCAGTTCACAGGGGCAGAATTCACCCCTCCACTTT

abundance: NA
j_gene: TRBJ1-1
d_gene: NA
v_gene: TRBV2
CDR3aa: CARTKFGTEAFF
CDR3nt: TGTGCCAGGACCAAGTTTGGCACTGAAGCTTTCTTT